Below, one T cell receptor beta chain is given with its context. The CDR3 contains 17 residues. The V gene's germline CDR1 is SGHKS and CDR2 YYEKEE (reference sequence). V was pared by 0 bases and J by 3 bases, with 0 bases of the junction left unmatched. Methods used by the authors: For nucleated cells, counts were estimated from reference gene primer amplification. The table came from immunoSEQ multiplex PCR; TCRdb's copy has only in-frame clones and leaves some out. The DNA gave D and trimming, while V, J and clone size come from that table. The profile shows about 120,000 clones, roughly three quarters of them singletons. The data were taken from a study of blood T cell repertoires in COVID-19. Across the whole study: Whether acute or convalescent, the COVID-19 samples came from the United States, Italy and Spain. T cells, B-cell-depleted T cells, or PBMCs provided the cDNA or gDNA that served as material.

The clonotype originates from a human donor in a cohort sampled during active COVID-19. The V call is TRBV5-5, the J call TRBJ2-6, with 13 bases matching TRBD2. What was sequenced was peripheral blood. The CDR3 nucleotides are TGTGCCAGCAGCTTGGGACTAGCGGGAGGTGGGGCCAACGTCCTGACTTTC. Translated, it gives CASSLGLAGGGANVLTF.